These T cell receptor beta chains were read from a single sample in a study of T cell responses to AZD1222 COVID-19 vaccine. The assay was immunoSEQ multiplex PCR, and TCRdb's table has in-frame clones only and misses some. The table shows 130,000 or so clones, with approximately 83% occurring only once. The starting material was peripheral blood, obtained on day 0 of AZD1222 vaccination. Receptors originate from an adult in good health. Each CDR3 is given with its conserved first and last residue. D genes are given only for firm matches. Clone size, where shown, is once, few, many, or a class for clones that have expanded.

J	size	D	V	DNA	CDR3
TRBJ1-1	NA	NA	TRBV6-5	TGTGCCAGCAGGCTTTCCGGCACTGAAGCTTTCTTT	CASRLSGTEAFF
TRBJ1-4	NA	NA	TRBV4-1	TGCGCCAGCAGCCAAAATCAGCAAACAACTAATGAAAAACTGTTTTTT	CASSQNQQTTNEKLFF
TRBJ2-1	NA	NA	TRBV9	TGTGCCAGCAGCGTATCCGTGAGGGATGAGCAGTTCTTC	CASSVSVRDEQFF
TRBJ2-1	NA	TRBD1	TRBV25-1	TGTGCCAGCAGCAAGGCCGGACAGGGCAAGGGTGAGCAGTTCTTC	CASSKAGQGKGEQFF
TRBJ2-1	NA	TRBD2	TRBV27	TGTGCCAGCAGTTTCCCCGGGACTAGCGGGAGGACCTCCTACAATGAGCAGTTCTTC	CASSFPGTSGRTSYNEQFF
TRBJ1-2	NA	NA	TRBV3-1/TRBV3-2	TGTGCCAGCAGCACTACCGGGACATCCTATGGCTACACCTTC	CASSTTGTSYGYTF
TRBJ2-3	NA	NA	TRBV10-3	TGTGCCATCAGTGGAGGGGGCACAGATACGCAGTATTTT	CAISGGGTDTQYF
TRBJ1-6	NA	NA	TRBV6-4	TGTGCCAGCAGTGACTCGGGCAGGGTCCGGTCACCCCTCCACTTT	CASSDSGRVRSPLHF
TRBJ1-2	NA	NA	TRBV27	TGTGCCAGCAGTTTAAGTGGGAGGGAGAACATCTATGGCTACACCTTC	CASSLSGRENIYGYTF
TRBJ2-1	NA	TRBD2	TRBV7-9	TGTGCCAGCAGCTTCTTTGCGGGAGGGGATGAGCAGTTCTTC	CASSFFAGGDEQFF
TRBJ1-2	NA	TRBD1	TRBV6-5	TGTGCCAGCAGTACGGACAGGTACTATGGCTACACCTTC	CASSTDRYYGYTF
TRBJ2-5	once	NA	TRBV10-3	TGTGCCATCAGTGAGACTCAAGAGACCCAGTACTTC	CAISETQETQYF
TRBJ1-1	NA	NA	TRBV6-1	TGTGCCAGCAGTGGTGTAGAAACTTTCTTCATGAACACTGAAGCTTTCTTT	CASSGVETFFMNTEAFF
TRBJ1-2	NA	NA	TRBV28	TGTGCCAGCATTGACGGGCGAAACTATGGCTACACCTTC	CASIDGRNYGYTF
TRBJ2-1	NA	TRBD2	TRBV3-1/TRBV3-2	TGTGCCAGCAGCCAAGATCGAGCGGGGGAGAACTACAATGAGCAGTTCTTC	CASSQDRAGENYNEQFF
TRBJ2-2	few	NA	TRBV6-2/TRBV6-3	TGTGCCAGCAACCCCCTCGGGGGGCGGAGACGGGCCGGGGAGCTGTTTTTT	CASNPLGGRRRAGELFF
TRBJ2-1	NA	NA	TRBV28	TGTGCCAGCACGGCCTACAATGAGCAGTTCTTC	CASTAYNEQFF
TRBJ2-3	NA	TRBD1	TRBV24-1	TGTGCCACCAGCCCGGGACAGGTCCCAGATACGCAGTATTTT	CATSPGQVPDTQYF
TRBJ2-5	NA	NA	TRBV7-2	TGTGCCAGCAGCTTACGGCGGACTGCACAAGAGACCCAGTACTTC	CASSLRRTAQETQYF
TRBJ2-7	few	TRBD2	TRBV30	TGTGCCTGGAGTGTACGTAGCGGGAGTAGGGGCTACGAGCAGTACTTC	CAWSVRSGSRGYEQYF
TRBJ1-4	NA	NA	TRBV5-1	TGCGCCAGCAGCTTAGAGCTCACTAATGAAAAACTGTTTTTT	CASSLELTNEKLFF
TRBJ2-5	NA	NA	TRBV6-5	TGTGCCACACGATCCGGGCTAAGGGAGACCCAGTACTTC	CATRSGLRETQYF
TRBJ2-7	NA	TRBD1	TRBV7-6	TGTGCCAGCAGCGAAGAAGGACAGGGCGAAGGAACCTACGAGCAGTACTTC	CASSEEGQGEGTYEQYF
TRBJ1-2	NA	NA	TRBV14	TGTGCCAGCAGCCAAAAAACAGCCACTTCAAACTATGGCTACACCTTC	CASSQKTATSNYGYTF
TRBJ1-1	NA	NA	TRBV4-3	TGCGCCAGCAGCCAAGATTCAGGCAGGGATAACACTGAAGCTTTCTTT	CASSQDSGRDNTEAFF
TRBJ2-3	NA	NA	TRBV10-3	TGTGCCATCAGTGAGGGGTTGATGGGATCAGCGCAGTATTTT	CAISEGLMGSAQYF
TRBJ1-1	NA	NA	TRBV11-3	TGTGCCAGCAGCTTAGGGGACACCACTGAAGCTTTCTTT	CASSLGDTTEAFF
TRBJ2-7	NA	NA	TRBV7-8	TGTGCCAGCAGCTTAGGGGCTAGTGTGGGCCGGCGCGAGCAGTACTTC	CASSLGASVGRREQYF
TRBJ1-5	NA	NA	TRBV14	TGTGCCAGCAGCCAAGACCCACGGCAGCCCCAGCATTTT	CASSQDPRQPQHF
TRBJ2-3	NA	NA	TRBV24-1	TGTGCCACCAGTGAAATGGGGGACTTCCAGGATACGCAGTATTTT	CATSEMGDFQDTQYF
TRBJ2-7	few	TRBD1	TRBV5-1	TGCGCCAGCAGCTTGGGACAGGGATTGAGCGAGCAGTACTTC	CASSLGQGLSEQYF
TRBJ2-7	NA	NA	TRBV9	TGTGCCAGCAGCGTAAAGGGTGTTTCCTACGAGCAGTACTTC	CASSVKGVSYEQYF
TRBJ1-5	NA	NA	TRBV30	TGTGCCTGGAGTCGCCAGGGGAACAATCAGCCCCAGCATTTT	CAWSRQGNNQPQHF
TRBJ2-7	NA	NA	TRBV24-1	TGTGCCACCAGTGATTTGCATTCACAGGGTGACGAGCAGTACTTC	CATSDLHSQGDEQYF
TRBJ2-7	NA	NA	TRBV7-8	TGTGCCAGCAGCTTAGAGGAGTTGGTTTCCGAGCAGTACTTC	CASSLEELVSEQYF
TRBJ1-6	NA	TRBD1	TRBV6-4	TGTGCCAGCAGAGGGACAGATAATTCACCCCTCCACTTT	CASRGTDNSPLHF
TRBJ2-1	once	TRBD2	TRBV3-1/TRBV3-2	TGTGCCAGCAGCCCGTTAGCGGGAGTAGGCAATGAGCAGTTCTTC	CASSPLAGVGNEQFF